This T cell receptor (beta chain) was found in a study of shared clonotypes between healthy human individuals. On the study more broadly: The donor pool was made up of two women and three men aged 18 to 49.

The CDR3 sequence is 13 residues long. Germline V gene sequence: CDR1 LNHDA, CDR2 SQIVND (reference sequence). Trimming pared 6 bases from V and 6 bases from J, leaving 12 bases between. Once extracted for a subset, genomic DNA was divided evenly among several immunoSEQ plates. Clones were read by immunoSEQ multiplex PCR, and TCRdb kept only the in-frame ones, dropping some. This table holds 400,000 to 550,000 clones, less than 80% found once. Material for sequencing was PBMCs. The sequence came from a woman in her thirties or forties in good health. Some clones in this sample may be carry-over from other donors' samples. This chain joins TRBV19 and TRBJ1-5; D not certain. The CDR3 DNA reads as TGTGCCAGTAGCGGGTCGACGGTTCAGCCCCAGCATTTT. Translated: CASSGSTVQPQHF.